These 3 T cell receptor beta chains came from one sample sequenced in a study of chemoradiotherapy in HPV16-positive cancers. Some clones are missing from TCRdb's copy, which holds only in-frame ones; the method was immunoSEQ multiplex PCR. Here the sample spans almost 5,500 clones, 76% being singletons. The sample here was taken from a patient who underwent chemoradiotherapy. The receptor source for this set is a human donor with HPV-associated anogenital cancer.

This chain links TRBV7-2 with TRBJ2-2, with a possible D match to TRBD1 (6 bases). Trimming cost V 2 bases and J 1 base, with 11 bases left between them. The CDR3 sequence is 16 residues long. Germline loops: CDR1 SGHTA, CDR2 FQGNSA. In nucleotides, the CDR3 is TGTGCCAGCAGCTTAACCAGGACAGAGAACACCGGGGAGCTGTTTTTT. Translated: CASSLTRTENTGELFF.

The chain couples TRBV5-1 to TRBJ2-7; no reliable D call. The CDR3 spans 11 residues. The V gene's germline CDR1 is SGHRS and CDR2 YFSETQ. V was trimmed by 0 bases and J by 2 bases, leaving 0 bases between them. CDR3 bases: TGCGCCAGCAGCTTGGCCTACGAGCAGTACTTC. Translation: CASSLAYEQYF.

The gene calls are TRBV4-1 and TRBJ2-3; tentative D call: TRBD1 (6 bases). Trimming stripped 0 bases from V and 5 bases from J, with 18 bases between. The CDR3 has 17 residues. The germline V gene has CDR1 MGHRA and CDR2 YSYEKL. The CDR3, as DNA: TGCGCCAGCAGCCAAGATAACAGGGAGCGACTTTTAGATACGCAGTATTTT. Its protein product is CASSQDNRERLLDTQYF.